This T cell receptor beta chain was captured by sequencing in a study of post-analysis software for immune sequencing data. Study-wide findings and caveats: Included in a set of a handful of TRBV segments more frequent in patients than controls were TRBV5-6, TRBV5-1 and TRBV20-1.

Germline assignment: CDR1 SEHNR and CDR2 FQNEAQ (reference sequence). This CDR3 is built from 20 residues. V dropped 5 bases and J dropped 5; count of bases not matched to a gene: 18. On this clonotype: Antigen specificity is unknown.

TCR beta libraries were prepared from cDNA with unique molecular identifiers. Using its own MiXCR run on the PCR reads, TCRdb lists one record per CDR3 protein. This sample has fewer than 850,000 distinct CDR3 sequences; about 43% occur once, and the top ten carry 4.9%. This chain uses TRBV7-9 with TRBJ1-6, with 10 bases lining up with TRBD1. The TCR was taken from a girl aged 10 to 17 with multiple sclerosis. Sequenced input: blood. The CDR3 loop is CASSTFTGTGVSPNNSPLHF. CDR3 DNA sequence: TGTGCCAGCAGCACCTTTACCGGGACAGGGGTATCCCCAAATAATTCACCCCTCCACTTT.